What follows is one TCR beta chain and its context. The sample comes from a study of blood T cell repertoires in COVID-19. Study-wide background: Material from acute and convalescent COVID-19 was sourced from the United States, Italy and Spain.

Profiled with immunoSEQ multiplex PCR; TCRdb holds only in-frame clones, not every one. The table has tens of thousands of clones, approximately 86% seen once. V was pared by 4 bases and J by 0 bases, with 10 bases between. This CDR3 comprises 15 residues. CDR1 and CDR2 from the germline V gene are SGHRS and YFSETQ. The material sequenced was peripheral blood. The genes are TRBV5-1 and TRBJ2-2, with D possibly matching TRBD1 (6 bases). The TCR was taken from a man aged 60 to 75 with acute or convalescent COVID-19. CDR3 region: CASSPGTPNTGELFF. The CDR3 DNA reads as TGCGCCAGCAGCCCGGGGACACCGAACACCGGGGAGCTGTTTTTT.